The sequence of this TCR beta chain was determined in a study of response to subunit inactivated influenza vaccine. As regards this clonotype: Its specificity is not known.

Each CDR3 protein is one row after TCRdb ran MiXCR on the RT-PCR reads. The sample shows 300,000 to 350,000 distinct CDR3 sequences, about 20% of them seen only once. Points from the study as a whole: Authors suggested seasonal influenza vaccinations each recruit few new T cells.

This clonotype was sampled from a man aged 50 to 75 who received an inactivated influenza vaccine. The sequences come from PBMCs from blood, collected 21 months after vaccination.

This CDR3 reads CSVEGATGEETQYF. CDR3 sequence (DNA): TGCAGCGTTGAAGGAGCGACAGGGGAAGAGACCCAGTACTTC. The chain couples TRBV29-1 to TRBJ2-5, with TRBD1 matching 8 bases. In germline, CDR1 is SQVTM, CDR2 ANQGSEA. V was pared by 1 base and J by 3 bases, with 4 bases of the junction left unmatched. CDR3 length: 14 amino acids.